This TCR beta chain was found in a study of OX40 agonist ivuxolimab in advanced cancers. Study overall: Prior anti-PD-1, anti-PD-L1 or anti-CTLA-4 therapy did not bar entry, and more than 35% had some.

V lost 4 bases, J lost 0 bases, and 7 bases lay in between. The germline CDR1 and CDR2 sequences are SQVTM and ANQGSEA. The CDR3 extends over 12 amino acids. TCRdb's table, derived via immunoSEQ multiplex PCR, lists solely in-frame clones and lacks some. The sample holds about 99,000 clones, approximately 94% seen once. The chain combines TRBV29-1 with TRBJ2-7; D uncertain. The origin of this receptor is an adult with an advanced solid tumor such as melanoma, head and neck, liver or kidney cancer. The sequences come from CD4+ or CD8+ T cells sorted from blood, collected in a trial of the OX40 agonist ivuxolimab. The CDR3 protein is CSVGDNSYEQYF. In nucleotides, the CDR3 is TGCAGCGTTGGAGACAACTCCTACGAGCAGTACTTC.